What follows are 2 T cell receptor beta chains derived from one specimen sequenced in a study of Graves' ophthalmopathy and Graves' hyperthyroidism. The sequenced template was RNA, covering the TCR beta CDR3 region. Investigators did first-round RT-PCR with HTBI primers, then second-round multiplex PCR. TCRdb ran MiXCR on the multiplex PCR reads and lists one entry per CDR3 protein. The sample has about 590,000 distinct CDR3 sequences, roughly 39% seen once. The sequenced sample consisted of peripheral blood or thyroid tissue (not recorded which). Source of these receptors: an adult man with Graves' hyperthyroidism.

The chain employs TRBV12-3 or TRBV12-4 and TRBJ2-7; tentatively, D is TRBD1 or TRBD2 (5 bases each). V lost 3 bases, J lost 7 bases, and 16 bases lay in between. This CDR3 comprises 14 residues. The CDR3 sequence is CASSLVLPEGEQYF. The CDR3 DNA is TGTGCCAGCAGTTTGGTACTCCCTGAGGGGGAGCAGTACTTC.

In this sample, this clonotype turned up many times. This sequence joins TRBV29-1 and TRBJ1-5; tentatively, D is TRBD1 (6 bases). This CDR3 region has 13 residues. Germline loops: CDR1 SQVTM, CDR2 ANQGSEA. The V end was cut by 6 bases, the J end by 4 bases, with 13 bases between. The CDR3 region is CSVRDNFNQPQHF. The CDR3 DNA is TGCAGCGTACGGGACAACTTTAATCAGCCCCAGCATTTT.